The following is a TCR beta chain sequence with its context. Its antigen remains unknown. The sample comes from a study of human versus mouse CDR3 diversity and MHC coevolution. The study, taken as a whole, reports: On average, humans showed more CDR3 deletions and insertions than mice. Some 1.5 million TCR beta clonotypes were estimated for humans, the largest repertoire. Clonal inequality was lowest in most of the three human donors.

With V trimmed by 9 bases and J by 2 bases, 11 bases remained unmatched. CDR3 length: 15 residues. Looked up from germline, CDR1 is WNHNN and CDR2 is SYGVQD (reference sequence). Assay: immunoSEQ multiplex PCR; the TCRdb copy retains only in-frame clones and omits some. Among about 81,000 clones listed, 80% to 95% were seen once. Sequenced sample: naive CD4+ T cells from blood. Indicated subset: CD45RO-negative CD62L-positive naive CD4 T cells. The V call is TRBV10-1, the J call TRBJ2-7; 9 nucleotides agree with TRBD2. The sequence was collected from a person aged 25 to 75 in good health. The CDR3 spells CARISPGLAPYEQYF. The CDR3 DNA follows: TGCGCCAGGATTTCACCGGGACTAGCTCCCTACGAGCAGTACTTC.